Below, 5 T cell receptor beta chains from the same sample are listed, as sequenced in a study of T cell responses to AZD1222 COVID-19 vaccine. Measured with immunoSEQ multiplex PCR; TCRdb has only the in-frame clones, and not every one. This table holds under 70,000 clones, 79% found once. This sample comprised peripheral blood, obtained on day 0 of MenACWY control vaccination. Receptors were obtained from an adult in good health.

The rearrangement uses TRBV9 and TRBJ2-5; D possibly corresponds to TRBD2 (6 bases). The V end lost 0 bases, the J end lost 3 bases, and 15 bases lay between the germline ends. The CDR3 is 16 amino acids. The germline CDR1 and CDR2 sequences are SGDLS and YYNGEE. The CDR3 region is CASSVGAAPGEETQYF. The CDR3 DNA sequence: TGTGCCAGCAGCGTAGGCGCAGCACCGGGGGAAGAGACCCAGTACTTC.

This chain joins TRBV6-6 and TRBJ1-1, with D maybe TRBD1 (5 bases). Trimming left V 6 bases short and J 6 bases short, with 14 bases between. The CDR3 sequence is 13 residues long. Germline CDR1 is MNHNY and CDR2 is SVGAGI (reference sequence). The CDR3 spells CASRVQGAAEAFF. The CDR3 region has the DNA TGTGCCAGCAGAGTTCAGGGAGCGGCTGAAGCTTTCTTT.

This clone has just a few counts. As DNA, the CDR3 is TGTGCCAGCAGCTTAGTTGGGGACAGGGTGGACGGAAACACCATATATTTT. As protein: CASSLVGDRVDGNTIYF. The V call is TRBV13, the J call TRBJ1-3; 9 bases align to TRBD1. Germline V CDR1 and CDR2: PRHDT, FYEKMQ (reference sequence). J was trimmed by 4 bases and V by 1 base; bases with no gene match: 8. The CDR3 is made up of 17 amino acids.

The chain combines TRBV11-3 with TRBJ2-1; maybe TRBD2 (5 bases). The CDR3 runs to 13 residues. Trimming stripped 3 bases from V and 8 bases from J, with 11 bases between. Germline V CDR1 and CDR2: SGHNT, YENEEA. The CDR3 DNA reads TGTGCCAGCAGCTTGCAGTCCGGGGATGAGCAGTTCTTC. This translates into CASSLQSGDEQFF.

The chain combines TRBV29-1 with TRBJ2-3, with D perhaps TRBD1 (6 bases). V was trimmed by 6 bases and J by 0 bases, leaving 13 bases between them. Germline V gives CDR1 SQVTM, CDR2 ANQGSEA. This CDR3 contains 14 residues. CDR3 bases: TGCAGCGTCGTCGGGACATCTAGCACAGATACGCAGTATTTT. Protein: CSVVGTSSTDTQYF.